This T cell receptor beta chain was sequenced in a study of T cells in Graves' hyperthyroidism and ophthalmopathy. The study, taken as a whole, reports: In the analysis, a 13 V-J model separated ophthalmopathy from stable hyperthyroidism.

Amplification yielded TCR beta CDR3 regions, with RNA transcripts as the source. The TCR CDR3 was amplified in a first-round RT-PCR using the HTBI primer set. TCRdb ran MiXCR on the multiplex PCR reads and lists one entry per CDR3 protein. The sample lists hundreds of thousands of distinct CDR3 sequences, 19% occurring once. This clonotype was found a few times. Its antigen is not identified. Unmatched junction bases numbered 10, after V lost 2 bases and J lost 4 bases. Germline CDR1 is SGHTA and CDR2 is FQGNSA. The CDR3 consists of 16 residues. The sample comprised blood. The sequence came from a woman between 18 and 30 years old with Graves' hyperthyroidism. V gene TRBV7-2 combines with J gene TRBJ2-5; 7 bases match TRBD2. In DNA, the CDR3 is TGTGCCAGCAGCTTAAGTCACGGAACGGGGGGAGAGACCCAGTACTTC. Residues: CASSLSHGTGGETQYF. Full variable domain (outside the CDR3, taken from reference TRBV7-2 and TRBJ2-5): GAGVSQSPSNKVTEKGKDVELRCDPISGHTALYWYRQSLGQGLEFLIYFQGNSAPDKSGLPSDRFSAERTGGSVSTLTIQRTQQEDSAVYLCASSLSHGTGGETQYFGPGTRLLVL.